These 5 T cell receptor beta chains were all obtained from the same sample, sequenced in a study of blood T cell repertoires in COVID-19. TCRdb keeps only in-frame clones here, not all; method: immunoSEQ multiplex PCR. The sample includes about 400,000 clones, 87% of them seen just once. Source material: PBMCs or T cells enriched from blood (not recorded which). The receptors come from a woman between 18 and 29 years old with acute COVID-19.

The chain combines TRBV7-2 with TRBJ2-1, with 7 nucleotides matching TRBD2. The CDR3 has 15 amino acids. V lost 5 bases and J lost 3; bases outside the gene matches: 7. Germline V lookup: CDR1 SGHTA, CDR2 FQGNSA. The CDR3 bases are TGTGCCAGCAGCGTGATCCGGGACTACTACAATGAGCAGTTCTTC. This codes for CASSVIRDYYNEQFF.

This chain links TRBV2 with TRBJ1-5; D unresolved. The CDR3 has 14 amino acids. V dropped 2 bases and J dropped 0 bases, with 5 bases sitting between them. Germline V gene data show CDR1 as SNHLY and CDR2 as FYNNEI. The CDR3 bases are TGTGCCAGCAGTGAACTTTATAGCAATCAGCCCCAGCATTTT. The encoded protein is CASSELYSNQPQHF.

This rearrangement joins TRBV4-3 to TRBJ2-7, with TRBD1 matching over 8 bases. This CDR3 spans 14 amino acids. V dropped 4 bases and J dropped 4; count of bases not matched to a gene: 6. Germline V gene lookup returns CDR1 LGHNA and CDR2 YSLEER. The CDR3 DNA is TGCGCCAGCAGCCTCGGACAGGGAAGGTACGAGCAGTACTTC. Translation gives CASSLGQGRYEQYF.

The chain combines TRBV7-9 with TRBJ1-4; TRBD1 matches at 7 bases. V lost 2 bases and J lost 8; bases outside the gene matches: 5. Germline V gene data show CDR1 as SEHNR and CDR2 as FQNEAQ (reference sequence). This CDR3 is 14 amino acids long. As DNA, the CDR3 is TGTGCCAGCAGCTTACGGGCAGGGGGAGAAAAACTGTTTTTT. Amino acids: CASSLRAGGEKLFF.

CDR3 loop: CATSDKTSDYNEQFF. The CDR3 DNA reads TGTGCCACCAGTGATAAGACTAGCGACTACAATGAGCAGTTCTTC. The V gene is TRBV24-1, the J gene TRBJ2-1; 8 bases agree with TRBD2. The V gene end was trimmed by 3 bases and the J gene end by 3 bases; junction bases not matched to a gene: 3. The CDR3 consists of 15 residues. The germline V gene encodes CDR1 KGHDR and CDR2 SFDVKD.